Listed below are T cell receptor beta chains from one sample, sequenced in a study of blood T cell repertoires in COVID-19. The assay was immunoSEQ multiplex PCR, and TCRdb's table has in-frame clones only and misses some. Seen here are some 190,000 clones, roughly 80% observed once, and the top ten hold approximately 15%. The sample taken for sequencing was PBMCs or T cells enriched from blood (not recorded which). These TCRs come from a man in his sixties who had been exposed to COVID-19. Both conserved end residues are part of each CDR3. The order of the fields is V gene, J gene, CDR3 protein.

TRBV30	TRBJ2-1	CAWSSDSYNEQFF
TRBV5-1	TRBJ1-1	CASSLETSNTEAFF
TRBV3-1/TRBV3-2	TRBJ2-7	CASSLPKGEQYF
TRBV24-1	TRBJ2-3	CATSDLKILTGQGGLLADTQYF
TRBV5-1	TRBJ1-2	CASSLSAEGYGYTF
TRBV5-8	TRBJ1-1	CASSFLVRMNTEAFF
TRBV29-1	TRBJ1-1	CSVSHRGPNTEAFF
TRBV6-5	TRBJ1-5	CASSTDRGSQPQHF
TRBV5-1	TRBJ2-1	CASSLVGAQYNEQFF
TRBV19	TRBJ1-1	CASIVKTGGNTEAFF
TRBV24-1	TRBJ2-3	CATSDSGRETQYF
TRBV2	TRBJ1-6	CASRLPGLDFPPLHF
TRBV7-2	TRBJ1-2	CASSLEPEAGGYTF
TRBV6-5	TRBJ1-2	CASSYGGGGYTF
TRBV18	TRBJ1-5	CASSPTGLSNQPQHF
TRBV5-4	TRBJ2-3	CASSSRTESDTQYF
TRBV5-1	TRBJ2-7	CASSTAAPGQGVHEQYF
TRBV19	TRBJ1-1	CASRWGDTEAFF
TRBV30	TRBJ1-1	CAWSFRQGPFF
TRBV3-1/TRBV3-2	TRBJ1-1	CASSQDVLNTEAFF
TRBV5-1	TRBJ2-7	CASSSWPGLAGGGYEQYF
TRBV11-2	TRBJ1-1	CASSFVYEGTEAFF
TRBV5-1	TRBJ1-6	CASSLDDRGGSPLHF
TRBV19	TRBJ1-1	CASSIGQGVEAFF
TRBV5-6	TRBJ2-7	CASSLRTSGRVRYEQYF
TRBV6-5	TRBJ1-6	CASSRPSVNNSPLHF
TRBV6-5	TRBJ2-7	CASSYFGWGAYEQYF
TRBV11-2	TRBJ2-7	CASSLDLGEYEQYF
TRBV5-4	TRBJ1-4	CANPDSSATNEKLFF
TRBV7-9	TRBJ1-2	CASSQFRVSYGYTF
TRBV28	TRBJ2-1	CASSELAGGPGEQFF
TRBV4-3	TRBJ1-2	CASSQVGSLPNYGYTF
TRBV2	TRBJ2-3	CASSATGAQVNTDTQYF
TRBV7-8	TRBJ2-3	CASSLARGYTDTQYF
TRBV3-1/TRBV3-2	TRBJ1-5	CASSQDPSTNQPQHF
TRBV5-6	TRBJ1-2	CASSLVVANYGYTF
TRBV12-3/TRBV12-4	TRBJ1-1	CASISTTEAFF
TRBV29-1	TRBJ2-7	CSVVRVDEQYF
TRBV5-1	TRBJ1-4	CASSLTGGSEKLFF
TRBV14	TRBJ2-2	CASSRQGADTGELFF
TRBV2	TRBJ2-3	CASRVAVTQYF
TRBV28	TRBJ2-1	CASLYGGRVFNEQFF
TRBV23-1	TRBJ2-7	CASSQNRAGESYEQYF
TRBV19	TRBJ2-7	CASSPTGTAVHEQYF
TRBV9	TRBJ2-3	CASSVGSSGSTDTQYF
TRBV7-3	TRBJ1-3	CASSHPTVVSGNTIYF
TRBV9	TRBJ2-3	CASSVRLAGYTDTQYF
TRBV19	TRBJ1-5	CASSISLGGARNQPQHF
TRBV6-5	TRBJ2-7	CASLAGGLSYEQYF
TRBV5-6	TRBJ2-7	CASSLGQEQYF
TRBV6-6	TRBJ1-3	CASSHRDRVGAGNTIYF
TRBV11-2	TRBJ1-2	CASSLDLGQGDGYTF
TRBV10-3	TRBJ1-1	CASLNRASEAFF
TRBV29-1	TRBJ2-7	CSGGDTLYEQYF
TRBV6-5	TRBJ2-3	CASSYRVTDTQYF
TRBV7-3	TRBJ2-3	CASSPVGSGPTDTQYF
TRBV13	TRBJ2-1	CASSYTAYNEQFF
TRBV4-3	TRBJ2-1	CASSQDRQAGNNEQFF
TRBV12-3/TRBV12-4	TRBJ1-2	CASRGTGAYGYTF